This T cell receptor beta chain was recorded in a study of T-cell memory formation after mild COVID-19. At the level of the study: TCR clusters were mostly confined to one donor each. General study points: Day 37-peaking second-wave clones had unconfirmed SARS-CoV-2 specificity.

V was trimmed by 3 bases and J by 10 bases, leaving 9 bases between them. CDR3 size: 12 residues. In the case of this clonotype: The antigen is unknown.

TCRdb re-derived calls from the 5' RACE reads in MiXCR, one entry per CDR3 protein. The repertoire consists of around 400,000 distinct CDR3 sequences, with approximately 24% occurring once and the leading ten covering roughly 9.7%. This TCR came from an adult woman who had mild COVID-19 (a few samples of this study predate the infection). Cell type and time point are not known. The sample was PBMCs or a T cell subset sorted from them (not recorded which). V gene TRBV12-3 or TRBV12-4 combines with J gene TRBJ1-4, with TRBD1 as a possible D gene (5 bases). CDR3 in DNA: TGTGCCAGCAGTTTGGGAGGGACAAAACTGTTTTTT. Residues: CASSLGGTKLFF.